Shown below are 10 T cell receptor beta chains from a single sample sequenced in a study of spatial heterogeneity in lung cancer (dated 2019 in TCRdb). The sample's time point label, in plain terms: sample taken at primary tumor resection. Whole RNA extracted from tumor and nontumor lung tissue, or from cryopreserved PBMC samples, was used for TCR sequencing without cell sorting. Library method: 5' RACE. These reads were obtained on a NextSeq 500. In TCRdb, the public reads were trimmed at Q25 with fastp and aligned with MiXCR, with productive beta chains retained. Rows are combined by CDR3 protein, so each entry shows the most common genes and DNA. The sample table shows about 9,000 distinct CDR3 sequences, and 4% to 5% are seen once. Approximately 31% of the sample goes to the ten largest clones. Sequencing used PBMCs, obtained at surgery. These receptors were obtained from a male donor with early-stage non-small cell lung cancer.

This clonotype has a count of ten or more. For a library built for alpha chains, this beta chain is a stray read; little rests on its size. For the CDR3, the DNA is TGTGCCAGCAGTGAAGGCGACCCACAAGAGACCCAGTACTTC. Amino acids: CASSEGDPQETQYF. The rearrangement uses TRBV6-1 and TRBJ2-5, with no clear D. V was shortened by 1 base and J by 2 bases, with 8 bases between the two germline ends. The CDR3 sequence is 14 residues long. Germline-derived CDR1 and CDR2 are MNHNS and SASEGT.

For this clonotype: Since the library was made to target alpha chains, this beta chain is a stray read and its abundance is not meaningful. The chain is built from TRBV5-1 and TRBJ2-2; no definite D call. Germline assignment: CDR1 SGHRS and CDR2 YFSETQ. This CDR3 is 13 amino acids long. The ends were cut back, 0 bases at V and 5 bases at J, with 5 bases in the middle. The CDR3 DNA is TGCGCCAGCAGCTTGGGGAAAACCGGGGAGCTGTTTTTT. Its protein product is CASSLGKTGELFF.

By share, this clonotype ranks as medium-sized. Being off target in a library aimed at alpha chains, this beta chain has a size of little meaning. The chain joins TRBV5-4 to TRBJ1-1; the match to TRBD1 covers 8 bases. The V segment lost 4 bases and the J segment 5 bases; nucleotides outside the gene matches: 7. The CDR3 is made up of 14 amino acids. CDR1 is SGHNT, CDR2 YYREEE, per germline (reference sequence). CDR3 in amino acids: CASSPRQGRTEAFF. The CDR3 bases are TGTGCCAGCAGCCCCCGACAGGGGAGAACTGAAGCTTTCTTT.

Concerning this clonotype itself: This beta chain appears as a stray read in a library generated for alpha chains; its size is not informative. This chain links TRBV2 with TRBJ2-2, with 9 bases that match TRBD2. This CDR3 is 19 amino acids long. Unmatched junction bases numbered 14, after V lost 6 bases and J lost 0 bases. In germline, CDR1 is SNHLY, CDR2 FYNNEI. The CDR3 DNA sequence: TGTGCCAGCAGGCTGTCCCTAGCGGGGCGTATAGCGAACACCGGGGAGCTGTTTTTT. As protein: CASRLSLAGRIANTGELFF.

This clonotype was counted many times. As an off-target read in a library built for alpha chains, this beta chain has a frequency of little significance. V and J are TRBV24-1 and TRBJ2-2; 10 nucleotides line up with TRBD1. This CDR3 comprises 15 residues. V was pared by 3 bases and J by 10 bases, with 7 bases of the junction left unmatched. Germline CDR1 KGHDR, CDR2 SFDVKD. The CDR3 region has the DNA TGTGCCACCAGTGATCACGGACAGGGGGATAAGGAGCTGTTTTTT. It is translated as CATSDHGQGDKELFF.

This clonotype has ten or more counts. For a library built for alpha chains, this beta chain is a stray read; little rests on its size. This chain connects TRBV6-5 to TRBJ1-1; D gene ambiguous. Germline V gives CDR1 MNHEY, CDR2 SVGAGI. The CDR3 spans 14 residues. V was shortened by 4 bases and J by 7 bases, with 16 bases between the two germline ends. The CDR3 spells CASSSLRPGIEAFF. CDR3 nucleotides: TGTGCCAGCAGTTCCCTGAGACCCGGGATTGAAGCTTTCTTT.

On this clonotype itself: This beta chain appears as a stray read in a library generated for alpha chains; its size is not informative. This chain joins TRBV19 and TRBJ2-1; 7 bases line up with TRBD2. Germline loops: CDR1 LNHDA, CDR2 SQIVND (reference sequence). The J segment lost 5 bases and the V segment lost 4 bases, leaving 8 bases of the junction unmatched. CDR3 size: 15 residues. The CDR3 loop is CASSTERGVHNEQFF. The CDR3 coding sequence is TGTGCCAGTAGTACCGAACGGGGGGTCCACAATGAGCAGTTCTTC.

This clonotype showed up just a few times. A library made for alpha chains picked up this beta chain off target, so its size means little. The V and J genes are TRBV28 and TRBJ1-6, with D unclear. Germline CDR1 reads MDHEN; CDR2 reads SYDVKM. The V gene lost 3 bases and the J gene lost 7 bases, with 7 bases spanning the gap. The CDR3 is 13 amino acids. The CDR3 DNA sequence: TGTGCCAGCAGTTTCTTCCGGAATTCACCCCTCCACTTT. Its translation is CASSFFRNSPLHF.

This clonotype was counted between two and nine times. The library was built for alpha chains, so this beta chain is an off-target read and its size means little. V and J are TRBV5-1 and TRBJ2-1; D is uncertain. CDR3 size: 15 residues. The V end lost 1 base, the J end lost 0 bases, and 8 bases lay between the germline ends. Germline values: CDR1 SGHRS, CDR2 YFSETQ. CDR3 sequence: CASSLLGYSYNEQFF. The CDR3 DNA reads as TGCGCCAGCAGCTTGCTCGGGTACTCCTACAATGAGCAGTTCTTC.

This clonotype came up many times. A library made for alpha chains picked up this beta chain off target, so its size means little. The chain is built from TRBV9 and TRBJ1-1; D is uncertain. Germline CDR1 is SGDLS and CDR2 is YYNGEE. The V end was cut by 3 bases, the J end by 1 base, with 7 bases between. This CDR3 comprises 13 residues. CDR3: CASSDGWNTEAFF. CDR3 in DNA: TGTGCCAGCAGCGACGGATGGAACACTGAAGCTTTCTTT.